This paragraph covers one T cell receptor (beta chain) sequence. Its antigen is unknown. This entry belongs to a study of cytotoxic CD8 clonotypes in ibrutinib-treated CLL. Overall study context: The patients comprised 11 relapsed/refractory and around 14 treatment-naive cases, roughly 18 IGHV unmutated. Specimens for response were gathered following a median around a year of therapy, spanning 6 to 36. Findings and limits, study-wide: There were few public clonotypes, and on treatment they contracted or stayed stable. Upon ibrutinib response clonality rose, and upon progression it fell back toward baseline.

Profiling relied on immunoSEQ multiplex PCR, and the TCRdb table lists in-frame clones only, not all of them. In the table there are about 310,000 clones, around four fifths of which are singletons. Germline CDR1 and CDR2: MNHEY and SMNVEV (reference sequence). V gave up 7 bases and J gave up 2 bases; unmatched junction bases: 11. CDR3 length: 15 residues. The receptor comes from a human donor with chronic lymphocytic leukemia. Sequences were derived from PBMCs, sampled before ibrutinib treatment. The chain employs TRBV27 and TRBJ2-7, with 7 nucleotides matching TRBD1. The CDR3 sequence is CASTQKGDSAYEQYF. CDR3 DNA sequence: TGTGCCAGCACCCAAAAGGGGGACAGCGCCTACGAGCAGTACTTC.